This T cell receptor (beta chain) was recovered during a study of shared T cell receptors in the human thymus. TCRdb's copy holds only in-frame clones and misses some; the assay was immunoSEQ multiplex PCR. The table has approximately 660,000 clones, 88% seen once. Trimming cost V 3 bases and J 0 bases, with 21 bases left between them. The germline V gene has CDR1 SGDLS and CDR2 YYNGEE. This CDR3 has 19 amino acids. This clone occurred a few times. Separately, the same data were catalogued under a study of human thymus T cells. That source adds: Donor material was obtained from healthy Finnish infants undergoing corrective surgery for congenital heart defects. The thymus tissue came from resections taken during corrective heart surgery. Thymic and blood repertoires appeared to display a bias in their usage of V and J genes. Unrelated individuals were reported by related research to share highly overlapping thymic repertoires.

V is TRBV9 and J is TRBJ2-2, with D possibly TRBD1 on 6 matching bases. The sample taken for sequencing was thymocytes. The TCR originated in a boy less than two years old with a congenital heart defect. CDR3 bases: TGTGCCAGCAGCGCCAATTCCCCAGGTGGGGGCCCGAACACCGGGGAGCTGTTTTTT. Translated: CASSANSPGGGPNTGELFF.